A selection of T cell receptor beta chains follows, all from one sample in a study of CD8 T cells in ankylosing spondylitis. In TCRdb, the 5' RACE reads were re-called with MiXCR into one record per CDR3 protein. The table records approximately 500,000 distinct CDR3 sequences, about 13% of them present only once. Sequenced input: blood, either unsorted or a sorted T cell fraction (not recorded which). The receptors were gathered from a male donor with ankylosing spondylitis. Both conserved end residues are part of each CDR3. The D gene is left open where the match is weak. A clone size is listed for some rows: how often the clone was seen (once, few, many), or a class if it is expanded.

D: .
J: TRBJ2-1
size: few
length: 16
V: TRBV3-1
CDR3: CASSQGADPSYNEQFF
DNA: TGTGCCAGCAGCCAGGGAGCGGACCCCTCCTACAATGAGCAGTTCTTC

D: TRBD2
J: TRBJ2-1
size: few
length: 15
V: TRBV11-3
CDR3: CASRPTSGIENEQFF
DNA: TGTGCCAGCAGGCCTACTAGCGGGATTGAGAACGAGCAGTTCTTC

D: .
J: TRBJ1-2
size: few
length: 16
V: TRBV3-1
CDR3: CASSQGPGQLSYGYTF
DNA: TGTGCCAGCAGCCAAGGTCCCGGACAGCTTAGCTATGGCTACACCTTC

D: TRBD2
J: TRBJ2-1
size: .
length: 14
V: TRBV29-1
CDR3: CSVVVTSGSNEQFF
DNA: TGCAGCGTTGTCGTTACTAGCGGGAGCAATGAGCAGTTCTTC

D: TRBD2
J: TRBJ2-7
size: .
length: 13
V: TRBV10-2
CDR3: CAAGVSGSLEQYF
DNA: TGCGCCGCAGGCGTTAGCGGGAGCCTCGAGCAGTACTTC

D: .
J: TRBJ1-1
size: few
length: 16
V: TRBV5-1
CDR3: CASSLDHRARFTEAFF
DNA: TGCGCCAGCAGCTTGGATCACAGGGCCAGGTTCACTGAAGCTTTCTTT

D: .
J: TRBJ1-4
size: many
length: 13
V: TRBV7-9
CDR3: CASSLSMREKLFF
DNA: TGTGCCAGCAGCTTAAGCATGCGGGAAAAACTGTTTTTT

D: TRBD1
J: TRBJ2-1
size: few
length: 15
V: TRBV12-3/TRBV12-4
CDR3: CASSTGTGTYNEQFF
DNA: TGTGCCAGCAGCACCGGGACAGGGACTTACAATGAGCAGTTCTTC

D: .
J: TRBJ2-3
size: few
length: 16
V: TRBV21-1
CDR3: CASSNRSAWDPDTQYF
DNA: TGTGCCAGCAGCAATCGTAGCGCCTGGGACCCAGATACGCAGTATTTT

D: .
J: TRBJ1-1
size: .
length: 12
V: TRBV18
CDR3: CASSPTRTEAFF
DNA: TGTGCCAGCTCACCGACCAGGACTGAAGCTTTCTTT

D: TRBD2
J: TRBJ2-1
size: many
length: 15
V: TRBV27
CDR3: CASSWTSGSYNEQFF
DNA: TGTGCCAGCAGTTGGACTAGCGGCTCCTACAATGAGCAGTTCTTC

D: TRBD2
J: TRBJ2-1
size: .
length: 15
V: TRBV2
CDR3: CASRLLAGGGNEQFF
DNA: TGTGCCAGCAGACTACTAGCGGGAGGAGGTAATGAGCAGTTCTTC

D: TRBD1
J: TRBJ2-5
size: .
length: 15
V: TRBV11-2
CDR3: CASSSGTGGQETQYF
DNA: TGTGCCAGCAGCTCCGGGACAGGCGGCCAAGAGACCCAGTACTTC

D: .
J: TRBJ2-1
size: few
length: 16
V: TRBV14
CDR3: CASSQDSGLAANEQFF
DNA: TGTGCCAGCAGCCAAGATTCCGGCCTAGCTGCAAATGAGCAGTTCTTC

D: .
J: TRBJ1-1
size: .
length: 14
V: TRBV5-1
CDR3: CASSGTAWGTEAFF
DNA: TGCGCCAGCAGCGGAACCGCCTGGGGCACTGAAGCTTTCTTT

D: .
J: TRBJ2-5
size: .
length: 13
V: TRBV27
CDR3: CASSSYSQETQYF
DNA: TGTGCCAGCAGTTCATACAGCCAAGAGACCCAGTACTTC

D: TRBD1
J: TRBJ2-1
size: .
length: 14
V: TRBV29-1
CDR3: CSVEGDRGPGEQFF
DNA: TGCAGCGTTGAAGGGGACAGGGGGCCGGGTGAGCAGTTCTTC

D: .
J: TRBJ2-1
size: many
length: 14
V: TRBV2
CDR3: CASSDGPPQEEQFF
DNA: TGTGCCAGCAGTGATGGACCGCCCCAAGAAGAGCAGTTCTTC

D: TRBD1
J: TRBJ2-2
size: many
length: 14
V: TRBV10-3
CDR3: CAIRAGTAAGELFF
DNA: TGTGCCATCAGGGCCGGGACAGCGGCCGGGGAGCTGTTTTTT

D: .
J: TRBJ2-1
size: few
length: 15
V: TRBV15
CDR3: CATSRSRGSYNEQFF
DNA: TGTGCCACCAGCAGATCTAGAGGCTCCTACAATGAGCAGTTCTTC

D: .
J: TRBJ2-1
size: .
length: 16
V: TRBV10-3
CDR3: CAISGDGADPYNEQFF
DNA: TGTGCCATCAGTGGCGATGGGGCGGACCCCTACAATGAGCAGTTCTTC

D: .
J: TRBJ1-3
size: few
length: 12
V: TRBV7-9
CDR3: CASTLAGNTIYF
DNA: TGTGCCAGCACCCTAGCCGGAAACACCATATATTTT

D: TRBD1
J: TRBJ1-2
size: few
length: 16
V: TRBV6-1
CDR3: CASSEAPQGGPFGYTF
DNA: TGTGCCAGCAGTGAAGCGCCTCAGGGGGGCCCCTTTGGCTACACCTTC

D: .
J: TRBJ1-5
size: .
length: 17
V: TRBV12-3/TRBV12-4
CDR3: CASRSPQGWEGNQPQHF
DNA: TGTGCCAGCAGGTCACCCCAAGGGTGGGAAGGTAATCAGCCCCAGCATTTT

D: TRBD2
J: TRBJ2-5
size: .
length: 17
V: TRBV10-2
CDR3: CASSESSSGRTPETQYF
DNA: TGCGCCAGCAGTGAGTCGAGTAGCGGGAGGACCCCAGAGACCCAGTACTTC

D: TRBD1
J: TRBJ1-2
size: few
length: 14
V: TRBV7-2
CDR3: CASSLIGQGGGYTF
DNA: TGTGCCAGCAGCTTAATTGGACAGGGGGGTGGCTACACCTTC

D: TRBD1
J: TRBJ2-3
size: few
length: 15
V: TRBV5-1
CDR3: CASSSSGTGADTQYF
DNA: TGCGCCAGCAGCTCCTCCGGGACAGGGGCAGATACGCAGTATTTT

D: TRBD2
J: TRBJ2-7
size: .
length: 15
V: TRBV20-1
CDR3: CSAATGLAGPYEQYF
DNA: TGCAGTGCTGCCACGGGACTAGCGGGACCCTACGAGCAGTACTTC

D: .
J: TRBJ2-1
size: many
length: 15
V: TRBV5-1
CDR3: CASSLVKSSYNEQFF
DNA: TGCGCCAGCAGCTTGGTTAAGAGCTCCTACAATGAGCAGTTCTTC

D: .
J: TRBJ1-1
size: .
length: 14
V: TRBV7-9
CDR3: CASSLPGGDTEAFF
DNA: TGTGCCAGCAGCTTACCAGGAGGAGACACTGAAGCTTTCTTT

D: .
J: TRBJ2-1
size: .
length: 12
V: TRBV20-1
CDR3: CSAREGADEQFF
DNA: TGCAGTGCTAGGGAGGGGGCGGATGAGCAGTTCTTC

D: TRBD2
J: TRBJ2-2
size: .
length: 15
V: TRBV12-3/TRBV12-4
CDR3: CASRPGLAGFGELFF
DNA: TGTGCCAGCAGACCCGGACTAGCGGGATTCGGGGAGCTGTTTTTT

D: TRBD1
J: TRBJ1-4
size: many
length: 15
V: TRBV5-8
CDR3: CASSRPHRGVEKLFF
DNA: TGTGCCAGCAGCCGGCCACACAGGGGGGTTGAAAAACTGTTTTTT

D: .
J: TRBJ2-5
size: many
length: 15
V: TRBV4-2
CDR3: CASSQPGQYQETQYF
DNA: TGTGCCAGCAGCCAGCCAGGACAGTACCAAGAGACCCAGTACTTC

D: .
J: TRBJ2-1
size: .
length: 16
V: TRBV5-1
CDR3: CASSLGDFFSYNEQFF
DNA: TGCGCCAGCAGCTTGGGGGACTTCTTCTCCTACAATGAGCAGTTCTTC

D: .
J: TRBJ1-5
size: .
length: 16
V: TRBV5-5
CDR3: CASSLGHLDSNQPQHF
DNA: TGTGCCAGCAGCCTAGGACACCTGGATAGCAATCAGCCCCAGCATTTT

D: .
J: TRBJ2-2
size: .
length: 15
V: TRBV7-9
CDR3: CASSWGDANTGELFF
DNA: TGTGCCAGCAGCTGGGGGGACGCGAACACCGGGGAGCTGTTTTTT

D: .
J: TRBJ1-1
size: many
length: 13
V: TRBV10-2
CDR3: CAIWDLMNTEAFF
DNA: TGCGCCATCTGGGACCTAATGAACACTGAAGCTTTCTTT

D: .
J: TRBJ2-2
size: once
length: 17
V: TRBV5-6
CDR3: CASSLYGGGMNTGELFF
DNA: TGTGCCAGCAGCTTGTATGGAGGCGGGATGAACACCGGGGAGCTGTTTTTT